Here is one T cell receptor (beta chain) with its context. As yet, its antigen is unknown. These data originate in a study of a mutant IDH1 vaccine in newly diagnosed glioma. At the level of the study: Onset of vaccination occurred 4-6 weeks following radiotherapy alone, or with temozolomide cycles. Treated patients had a mean age of 40.4 years and a roughly 60% male, around 40% female split.

Study-level points and caveats: The vaccine induced immune responses, and these occurred in approximately 94% of patients.

The CDR3 is 16 residues long. Germline CDR1 reads LNHDA; CDR2 reads SQIVND (reference sequence). The V end was cut by 0 bases, the J end by 1 base, with 12 bases between. Clones were sequenced by immunoSEQ multiplex PCR, and TCRdb holds only the in-frame ones, with some missing. The table includes roughly 44,000 clones, about 86% detected once. Time point defined: week 35, safety follow-up. Mutant IDH1 20-mer peptide, at 300 ug, made up each vaccine dose, with topical imiquimod. This clonotype originated in a woman in her thirties or forties with glioma. Some clones in this sample may be carry-over from other donors' samples. J is TRBJ1-1 and V is TRBV19; D unresolved. Sequenced here: PBMCs, sampled from a glioma patient whose treatment included an IDH1 peptide vaccine. The CDR3 is CASSIDGRVTNTEAFF. The DNA for the CDR3 is TGTGCCAGTAGTATAGATGGGAGGGTAACGAACACTGAAGCTTTCTTT.